A selection of T cell receptor beta chains follows, all from one sample in a study of glioma-infiltrating T cells. Each CDR3 protein gets one entry after TCRdb re-called the multiplex PCR reads with MiXCR. Seen here are more than 350,000 distinct CDR3 sequences, about 40% observed once, and the top ten hold about 11%. Sequenced: glioma tissue, nonneoplastic brain tissue, or PBMCs (not recorded which). The receptors were gathered from a human donor with low-grade glioma or glioblastoma, undergoing nonglioma brain surgery, or in good health (not recorded which). The CDR3 runs from the conserved cysteine through the conserved F or W. The D gene is left open where the match is weak.

TRBV6-2/TRBV6-3,TRBD1,TRBJ1-2,CASSYWTGGPYGYTF
TRBV28,NA,TRBJ1-4,CASSFGGKLFF
TRBV7-6,NA,TRBJ2-1,CASSSERTGEQFF
TRBV3-1,NA,TRBJ2-1,CASSQGRQARYNEQFF
TRBV6-5,TRBD2,TRBJ2-2,CASSYSGLDGPGELFF
TRBV7-2,NA,TRBJ2-5,CASSPRGQETQYF
TRBV7-6,NA,TRBJ2-5,CASSRPGVVETQYF
TRBV14,NA,TRBJ2-7,CASSQEQADTYEQYF
TRBV5-4,TRBD2,TRBJ2-1,CASSLVAAGGGNEQFF
TRBV5-1,NA,TRBJ1-1,CASSPRDRHTEAFF
TRBV7-2,TRBD1,TRBJ2-7,CASSLAQGIYEQYF
TRBV7-6,NA,TRBJ1-1,CASSLATGYTEAFF
TRBV5-1,NA,TRBJ1-4,CASSPWTSTNEKLFF
TRBV2,NA,TRBJ2-1,CASRAGLTSYNEQFF
TRBV20-1,NA,TRBJ2-1,CSTPPLRGEVEQFF
TRBV27,TRBD1,TRBJ2-3,CASSPWTGRVTDTQYF
TRBV6-2/TRBV6-3,TRBD1,TRBJ2-7,CASRGTGQGTHEQYF
TRBV24-1,TRBD1,TRBJ2-2,CATSDLGTGGTGELFF